This entry is about one T cell receptor (beta chain). No antigen is known for it. Nothing much larger sits one base from this clone, and base qualities are not available. The data originate from a study of Graves' ophthalmopathy and Graves' hyperthyroidism (dated by TCRdb to 2016 to 2018). With regard to the full study: Peripheral blood was collected at initial diagnosis, prior to any treatment. For independent validation, a separate cohort was made up of 18 hyperthyroidism patients plus 17 patients who later progressed from hyperthyroidism to ophthalmopathy. To tell Graves' ophthalmopathy apart from Graves' hyperthyroidism, and to predict which patients would progress to ophthalmopathy, the study relied on TCR beta repertoire signatures. Once sampling was done, hyperthyroidism patients were given methimazole at a starting dose of 30 mg daily, while ophthalmopathy patients were given high-dose intravenous methylprednisolone. In total, around 140 blood samples were TCR-sequenced: under 45 ophthalmopathy, some 72 hyperthyroidism and some 17 hyperthyroidism-to-ophthalmopathy patients. The 95 to 100 discovery patients were divided at random into training and test sets in a 7:3 ratio. In more than five hyperthyroidism patients, the T-cell repertoires found in thyroid tissue were compared with those found in blood. A discovery set of about 99 patients (approximately 42 ophthalmopathy, about 59 stable hyperthyroidism) was enrolled to explore V-J signatures distinguishing ophthalmopathy from hyperthyroidism.

From the germline V gene, CDR1 is MNHEY and CDR2 is SVGAGI. The junction carries 9 bases between V and J, which are trimmed by 0 bases and 7 bases respectively. The CDR3 holds 13 amino acids from the cysteine to the phenylalanine. The retained sequence is limited to the CDR3, 39 bases, with the frame set at the first base. For repertoire sequencing, TCR beta CDR3 regions were amplified from RNA transcripts. A first-round RT-PCR used HTBI primers with the Qiagen OneStep RT-PCR kit, followed by a second-round multiplex PCR, size selection and purification. Libraries were sequenced paired-end with 100 bp reads on an Illumina HiSeq2000. Under the source paper's analysis protocol: SOAPnuke was used to process the reads, removing any read that contained adapters or uncalled bases, had a mean Phred below 15, or lacked an exact match to the constant primer or identifier. COPE v1.2.5 was used to merge the high-quality paired reads. Unique nucleotide sequences were defined as clonotypes and aligned to IMGT TRB V, D and J references using MiTCR v1.1. The analysis was limited to V-J combinations with a frequency above 0.0001, which together covered 99% to 99.2% of the repertoires. For each V-J combination, a TCR clonal expansion and chaos score was defined as F50 clonal expansion divided by the chaos observed in the TCRdist matrix. Welch's t-statistics and random forest were used to reduce features to more than ten V-J combinations, which were fed into a naive Bayes classifier. The similarity between thyroid and blood repertoires was quantified using the Morisita-Horn index. The public reads were reprocessed in TCRdb via fastp at Q25 and MiXCR, keeping in-frame beta chains. Rows with one shared CDR3 protein collapse into an entry with the most common genes and DNA. For this entry, the V and J calls and clone size follow TCRdb and not the study's own pipeline. The sample table shows 350,000 to 450,000 distinct CDR3 sequences, and around 20% are seen once. Roughly 1.5% of the sample is taken by the ten largest.

Ophthalmopathy patients had moderately to severely active disease, Clinical Activity Score of at least 3, NOSPECS grade of at least 4, and disease duration under 3 months. Patients with other autoimmune diseases, uncontrolled infections, pregnancy or lactation were excluded from the study. Diagnosis relied on clinical symptoms, serum thyroxine, TRAb, thyroid ultrasound and orbital computed tomography. PBMCs were isolated from more than 9 ml of fresh peripheral blood by Ficoll-Paque density gradient centrifugation. Total RNA was extracted with Trizol reagent and quality-checked on an Agilent 2100 Bioanalyzer. General conclusions and limits of the study: No statistical method was used to set the sample size in advance, and the investigators knew which group each participant was assigned to. Most expanded thyroid clonotypes with a frequency above 0.001 also appeared in blood, which suggests that blood repertoires may reflect the immune response in the thyroid. In validation, the model predicted ophthalmopathy progression with about 70% sensitivity and approximately 72% specificity; 12 predicted patients were CT-confirmed with GO in a median of approximately six months. In cross-validation, the 13-signature model distinguished ophthalmopathy from stable hyperthyroidism with about 89% sensitivity and 81% to 82% specificity, while in the test set the corresponding values were approximately 79% and 70%.

This chain joins TRBV6-5 to TRBJ1-2; TRBD1 is possibly the D segment (5 matching bases). The source is a young woman with Graves' ophthalmopathy. Donor details come from another sample of the same person, matched by shared clones. The sequencing input was peripheral blood. At the DNA level, the sequence is TGTGCCAGCAGTTACTCGGGGGGGTTTGGCTACACCTTC. The translation is CASSYSGGFGYTF.